A single sample is the source of the 14 T cell receptor beta chains below, sequenced in a study of T cell repertoires in ileal Crohn's disease. TCRdb's table, derived via immunoSEQ multiplex PCR, lists solely in-frame clones and lacks some. Altogether several thousand clones are present, roughly 90% being singletons, with the ten largest covering 4.5% to 6.5%. Source material: ileal tissue. All receptors derive from an adult with Crohn's disease.

This chain uses TRBV7-6 with TRBJ2-1; tentative D call: TRBD2 (5 bases). V was shortened by 5 bases and J by 0 bases, with 11 bases between the two germline ends. Looked up from germline, CDR1 is SGHVS and CDR2 is FNYEAQ. There are 15 residues in the CDR3. CDR3 nucleotide sequence: TGTGCCAGCAGCCCCAGCGGTAGCTCCTACAATGAGCAGTTCTTC. Translating gives CASSPSGSSYNEQFF. Drawing the rest from reference TRBV7-6 and TRBJ2-1, the complete variable domain is GAGVSQSPRYKVTKRGQDVALRCDPISGHVSLYWYRQALGQGPEFLTYFNYEAQQDKSGLPNDRFSAERPEGSISTLTIQRTEQRDSAMYRCASSPSGSSYNEQFFGPGTRLTVL.

J is TRBJ2-7 and V is TRBV6-6; D gene unclear. This CDR3 is 14 amino acids long. CDR1 and CDR2 from the germline V gene are MNHNY and SVGAGI (reference sequence). With 0 bases removed from V and 5 bases from J, the gap between germline ends came to 11 bases. Written as DNA, the CDR3 is TGTGCCAGCAGTTACTCGAACGGCGGCGACGAGCAGTACTTC. This codes for CASSYSNGGDEQYF.

The chain joins TRBV4-1 to TRBJ2-1; 9 bases line up with TRBD2. V shed 4 bases and J 5 bases; nucleotides not matched to a gene: 6. Germline assignment: CDR1 MGHRA and CDR2 YSYEKL. This CDR3 has 15 residues. CDR3 amino acids: CASSLQRGANNEQFF. The CDR3 DNA follows: TGCGCCAGCAGCCTCCAGCGGGGGGCTAACAATGAGCAGTTCTTC.

The chain employs TRBV7-9 and TRBJ1-5, with 9 bases that match TRBD1. Germline V gene lookup returns CDR1 SEHNR and CDR2 FQNEAQ (reference sequence). The CDR3 is made up of 14 amino acids. The ends lost 3 bases at V and 7 bases at J; junction bases unmatched: 4. The CDR3 loop is CASSLGQGFQPQHF. The CDR3 region has the DNA TGTGCCAGCAGCTTGGGACAGGGATTCCAGCCCCAGCATTTT. Variable domain in full (rest from reference TRBV7-9 and TRBJ1-5): DTGVSQNPRHKITKRGQNVTFRCDPISEHNRLYWYRQTLGQGPEFLTYFQNEAQLEKSRLLSDRFSAERPKGSFSTLEIQRTEQGDSAMYLCASSLGQGFQPQHFGDGTRLSIL.

The chain carries TRBV19 and TRBJ1-1, with D possibly matching TRBD1 (5 bases). In germline, CDR1 is LNHDA, CDR2 SQIVND (reference sequence). The CDR3 totals 14 residues. V lost 4 bases and J lost 0, with 9 bases in between. CDR3 residues: CASSTDSMNTEAFF. CDR3 in DNA: TGTGCCAGTAGTACAGACAGCATGAACACTGAAGCTTTCTTT.

This clone turned up a few times. V usage is TRBV29-1 and J usage is TRBJ1-1; 7 nucleotides align to TRBD1. The trim removed 8 bases at V and 11 bases at J, leaving 11 bases unmatched. In germline, CDR1 is SQVTM, CDR2 ANQGSEA. The CDR3 length is 11 residues. CDR3: CSLGRGGDAFF. The CDR3 DNA follows: TGCAGCCTCGGCCGAGGGGGCGACGCTTTCTTT.

V and J are TRBV29-1 and TRBJ2-3; D is undetermined. Germline V gene sequence: CDR1 SQVTM, CDR2 ANQGSEA. V dropped 2 bases and J dropped 3 bases, with 21 bases sitting between them. The CDR3 loop spans 17 amino acids. The CDR3 region is CSVEFYLSPYSTDTQYF. Written as DNA, the CDR3 is TGCAGCGTTGAATTTTATTTGAGTCCGTATTCGACAGATACGCAGTATTTT.

The V and J genes are TRBV6-5 and TRBJ2-7; TRBD1 matches 7 bases. The J segment lost 4 bases and the V segment lost 5 bases, leaving 11 bases of the junction unmatched. Germline V gene sequence: CDR1 MNHEY, CDR2 SVGAGI. CDR3 length: 15 amino acids. The CDR3 region is CASSISSGGLYEQYF. The CDR3 DNA is TGTGCCAGCAGTATAAGTTCAGGGGGATTGTACGAGCAGTACTTC.

A single count supports this clone. The rearrangement links TRBV19 to TRBJ1-1, with 7 bases matching TRBD1. CDR1 LNHDA and CDR2 SQIVND come from the germline V gene (reference sequence). The CDR3 runs 12 residues. V shed 6 bases and J 12 bases; nucleotides not matched to a gene: 10. This chain's CDR3 is CASRPRQGLSFF. The CDR3 DNA is TGTGCCAGTAGGCCGCGACAGGGTTTGTCTTTCTTT. The variable domain in full, completed from reference TRBV19 and TRBJ1-1, reads DGGITQSPKYLFRKEGQNVTLSCEQNLNHDAMYWYRQDPGQGLRLIYYSQIVNDFQKGDIAEGYSVSREKKESFPLTVTSAQKNPTAFYLCASRPRQGLSFFGQGTRLTVV.

The chain joins TRBV5-1 to TRBJ1-3, with D maybe TRBD1 (5 bases). The CDR3 is made up of 17 amino acids. Germline loops: CDR1 SGHRS, CDR2 YFSETQ. Trimming left V 2 bases short and J 0 bases short, with 15 bases between. CDR3 region: CASSLKLGGISGNTIYF. CDR3 nucleotide sequence: TGCGCCAGCAGCTTAAAACTTGGGGGGATCTCTGGAAACACCATATATTTT.

The chain uses TRBV27 and TRBJ2-4, with TRBD1 identical over 8 bases. Germline V gene lookup returns CDR1 MNHEY and CDR2 SMNVEV (reference sequence). With 3 bases clipped from V and 4 bases from J, the junction kept 8 bases outside the gene matches. The CDR3 has 16 amino acids. The CDR3 loop is CASSFGTGPLKNIQYF. CDR3 coding DNA: TGTGCCAGCAGTTTTGGGACAGGCCCCCTTAAAAACATTCAGTACTTC.

Only one count was recorded for this clone. CDR3 sequence: CASSPPRGQRGGTYGYTF. The CDR3 coding sequence is TGTGCCAGCAGCCCCCCGCGGGGCCAGAGGGGGGGTACCTATGGCTACACCTTC. The chain couples TRBV4-2 to TRBJ1-2, with D perhaps TRBD1 (6 bases). The germline V gene has CDR1 LGHNA and CDR2 YNFKEQ. CDR3 length: 18 residues. With 4 bases removed from V and 4 bases from J, the gap between germline ends came to 25 bases.

The chain employs TRBV19 and TRBJ1-1, with D perhaps TRBD1 (5 bases). CDR1 LNHDA and CDR2 SQIVND come from the germline V gene (reference sequence). This CDR3 has 14 amino acids. Trimming cost V 5 bases and J 2 bases, with 12 bases left between them. In DNA form, the CDR3 reads TGTGCCAGTAGTCGGGACGGCCTCAACACTGAAGCTTTCTTT. Its translation: CASSRDGLNTEAFF.

The chain couples TRBV5-1 to TRBJ2-1; the D call may be TRBD1 or TRBD2 (5 bases each). Germline lookup yields CDR1 SGHRS and CDR2 YFSETQ. V was cut by 0 bases and J by 9 bases, with 19 bases left in between. This CDR3 is 16 amino acids long. The CDR3 bases are TGCGCCAGCAGCTTGGGGGCAGGGACGACTTTAGGTGAGCAGTTCTTC. Its translation: CASSLGAGTTLGEQFF.